This TCR beta chain came from a study of T cells in Graves' hyperthyroidism and ophthalmopathy. Ophthalmopathy patients had Clinical Activity Score at least 3, NOSPECS grade at least 4, duration under 3 months. Based on clinical symptoms, serum thyroxine and TRAb, thyroid ultrasound and orbital computed tomography, diagnoses were reached. CDR3 length: 16 residues. Trimming took off 5 bases at V and 2 bases at J, with 18 bases between the two ends. In germline, CDR1 is MDHEN, CDR2 SYDVKM. Overall study findings and caveats: Model output signaled ophthalmopathy a median approximately 6.2 months ahead of onset. Most thyroid clonotypes expanded above 0.001 were also detected in blood.

This clonotype was picked up many times. Its antigen is currently unknown. Amplification of TCR beta CDR3 regions was performed using RNA transcripts as template. HTBI primers were used for first-round RT-PCR of the TCR CDR3. A single record per CDR3 protein comes from TCRdb applying MiXCR to the multiplex PCR reads. The sample carries over 400,000 distinct CDR3 sequences, approximately 22% recorded once. The sequence was collected from a woman in her 70s with Graves' ophthalmopathy. Sequencing used blood. V gene TRBV28 combines with J gene TRBJ2-5, with D possibly being TRBD1 (7 bases). CDR3 amino acids: CASSQGGHSSQETQYF. The CDR3 DNA reads as TGTGCCAGCAGTCAGGGGGGACACTCCTCTCAAGAGACCCAGTACTTC.